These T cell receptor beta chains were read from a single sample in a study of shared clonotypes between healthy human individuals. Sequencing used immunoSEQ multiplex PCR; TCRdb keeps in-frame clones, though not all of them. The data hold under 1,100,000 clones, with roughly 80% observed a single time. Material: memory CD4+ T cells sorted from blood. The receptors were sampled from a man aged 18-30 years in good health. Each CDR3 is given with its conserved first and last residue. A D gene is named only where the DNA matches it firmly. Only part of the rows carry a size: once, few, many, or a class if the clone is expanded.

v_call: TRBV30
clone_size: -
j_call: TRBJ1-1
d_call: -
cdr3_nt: TGTGCCTGGAGGGGGGAAAACACTGAAGCTTTCTTT
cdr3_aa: CAWRGENTEAFF

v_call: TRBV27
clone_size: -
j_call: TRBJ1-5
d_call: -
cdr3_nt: TGTGCCAGCAGTTTCAGGGGCCTCAATCAGCCCCAGCATTTT
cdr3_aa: CASSFRGLNQPQHF

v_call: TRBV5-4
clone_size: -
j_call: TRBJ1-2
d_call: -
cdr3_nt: TGTGCCAGCAGAACTCAACCTAACTATGGCTACACCTTC
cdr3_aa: CASRTQPNYGYTF

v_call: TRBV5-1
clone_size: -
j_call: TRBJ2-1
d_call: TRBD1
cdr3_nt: TGCGCCAGCACCCTCCAACCGGGACAGGCATACAATGAGCAGTTCTTC
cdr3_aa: CASTLQPGQAYNEQFF

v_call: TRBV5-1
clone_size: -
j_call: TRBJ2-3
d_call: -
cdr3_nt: TGCGCCAGCAGCTTGGAGTACAGGTACACAGATACGCAGTATTTT
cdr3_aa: CASSLEYRYTDTQYF

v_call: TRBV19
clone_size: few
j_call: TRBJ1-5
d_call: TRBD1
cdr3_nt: TGTGCCAGTACTGACAGGGGCCTTCAGCCCCAGCATTTT
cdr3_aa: CASTDRGLQPQHF

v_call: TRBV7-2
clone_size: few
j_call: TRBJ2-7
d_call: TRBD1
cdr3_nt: TGTGCCAGCAGTTCCACAGGGGACCCAAACTACGAGCAGTACTTC
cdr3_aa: CASSSTGDPNYEQYF

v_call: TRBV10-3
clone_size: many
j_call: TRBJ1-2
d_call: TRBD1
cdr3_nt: TGTGCCAGTACAGGGGGCGATGGCTACACCTTC
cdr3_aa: CASTGGDGYTF

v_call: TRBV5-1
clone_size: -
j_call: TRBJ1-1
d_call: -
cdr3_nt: TGCGCCAGCAGGGGTCCGGGGGCGGGCACTGAAGCTTTCTTT
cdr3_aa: CASRGPGAGTEAFF

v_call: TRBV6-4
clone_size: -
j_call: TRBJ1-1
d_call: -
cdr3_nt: TGTGCCAGCAGTAGGGAACGGAACACTGAAGCTTTCTTT
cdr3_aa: CASSRERNTEAFF

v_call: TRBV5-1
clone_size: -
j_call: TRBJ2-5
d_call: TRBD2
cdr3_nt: TGCGCCAGCAGGCGCCGTGGGCTAGCGGTTCAAGAGACCCAGTACTTC
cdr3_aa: CASRRRGLAVQETQYF

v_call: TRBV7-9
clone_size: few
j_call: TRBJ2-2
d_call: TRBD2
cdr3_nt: TGTGCCAGCAGACCGCCGGGACTAGCGGGAGAAACCGGGGAGCTGTTTTTT
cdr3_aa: CASRPPGLAGETGELFF

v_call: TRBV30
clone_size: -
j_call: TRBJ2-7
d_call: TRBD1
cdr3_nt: TGTGCCTGGGGACAGGGGAGCCACGAGCAGTACTTC
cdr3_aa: CAWGQGSHEQYF

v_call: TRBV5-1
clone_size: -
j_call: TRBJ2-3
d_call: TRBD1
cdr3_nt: TGCGCCAGCAGCTTCCAGGGGGCAAGCACAGATACGCAGTATTTT
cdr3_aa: CASSFQGASTDTQYF

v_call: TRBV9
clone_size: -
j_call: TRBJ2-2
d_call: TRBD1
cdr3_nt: TGTGCCAGCAGCGTGGCTACAGGGGGCAACACCGGGGAGCTGTTTTTT
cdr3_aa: CASSVATGGNTGELFF

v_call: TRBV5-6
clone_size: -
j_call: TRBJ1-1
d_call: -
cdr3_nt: TGTGCCAGCAGCTTGGCCAGGAACACTGAAGCTTTCTTT
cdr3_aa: CASSLARNTEAFF

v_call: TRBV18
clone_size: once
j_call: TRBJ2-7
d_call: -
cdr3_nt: TGTGCCAGCTCAGACGGGGTCACCTACGAGCAGTACTTC
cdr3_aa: CASSDGVTYEQYF

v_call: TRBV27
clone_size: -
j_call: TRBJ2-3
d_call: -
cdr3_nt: TGTGCCAGCAGTTTAGAGGTAGCCTCCCGAGATACGCAGTATTTT
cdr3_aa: CASSLEVASRDTQYF

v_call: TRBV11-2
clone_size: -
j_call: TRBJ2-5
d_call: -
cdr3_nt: TGTGCCAGCAGCAGGGGCCAGACCCAGTACTTC
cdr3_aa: CASSRGQTQYF

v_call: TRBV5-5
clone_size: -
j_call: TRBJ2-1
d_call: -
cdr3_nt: TGTGCCAGCAGCTTGGAAAGGAGCTCCTACAATGAGCAGTTCTTC
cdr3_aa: CASSLERSSYNEQFF

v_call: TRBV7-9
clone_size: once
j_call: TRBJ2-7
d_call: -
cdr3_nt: TGTGCCAGCAGCTCCAGCCTCGGCGAGCAGTACTTC
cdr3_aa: CASSSSLGEQYF

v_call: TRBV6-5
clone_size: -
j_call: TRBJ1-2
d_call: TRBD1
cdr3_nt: TGTGCCAGCAGTTACTCGGGGACAGCTAATGGCTACACCTTC
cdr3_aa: CASSYSGTANGYTF

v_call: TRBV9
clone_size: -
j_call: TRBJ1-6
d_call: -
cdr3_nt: TGTGCCAGCAGCGCCCCCGGTAATTCACCCCTCCACTTT
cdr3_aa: CASSAPGNSPLHF

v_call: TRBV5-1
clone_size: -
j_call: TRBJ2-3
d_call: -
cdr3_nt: TGCGCCAGCAGACTACTATCAGATACGCAGTATTTT
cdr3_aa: CASRLLSDTQYF

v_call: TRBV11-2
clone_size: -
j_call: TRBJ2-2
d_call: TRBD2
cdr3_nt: TGTGCCAGCAGCTGGGGACTAGCGGGCACCGGGGAGCTGTTTTTT
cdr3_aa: CASSWGLAGTGELFF

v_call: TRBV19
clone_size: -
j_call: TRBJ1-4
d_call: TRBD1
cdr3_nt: TGTGCCAGTAGTATCCGGGACAGGGGAACTGGGACTAATGAAAAACTGTTTTTT
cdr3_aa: CASSIRDRGTGTNEKLFF

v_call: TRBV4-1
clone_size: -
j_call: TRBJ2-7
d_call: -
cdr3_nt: TGCGCCAGCAGCCAAGGTCCGGGGGCGAAATCCTACGAGCAGTACTTC
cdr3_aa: CASSQGPGAKSYEQYF

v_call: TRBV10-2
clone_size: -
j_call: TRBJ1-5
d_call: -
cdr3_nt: TGCGCCAACGGGACCGGGTGTAGCAATCAGCCCCAGCATTTT
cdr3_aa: CANGTGCSNQPQHF

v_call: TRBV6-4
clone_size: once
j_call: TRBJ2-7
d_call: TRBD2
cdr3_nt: TGTGCCAGGGTCCGGGGGGGACAAAAGGGTAACGAGCAGTACTTC
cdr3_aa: CARVRGGQKGNEQYF

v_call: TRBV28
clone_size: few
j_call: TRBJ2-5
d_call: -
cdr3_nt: TGTGCCAGCAGTTTAAGCCCGGGGCCATGGGAGACCCAGTACTTC
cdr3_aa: CASSLSPGPWETQYF

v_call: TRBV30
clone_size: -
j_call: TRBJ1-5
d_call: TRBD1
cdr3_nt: TGTGCCTGGAGTACACCGGGACAGGGGGCGAAGCCCCAGCATTTT
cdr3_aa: CAWSTPGQGAKPQHF

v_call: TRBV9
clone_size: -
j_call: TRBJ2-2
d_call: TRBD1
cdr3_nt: TGTGCCAGCAGCGAGTGGACAGGGGGACGGACCGGGGAGCTGTTTTTT
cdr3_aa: CASSEWTGGRTGELFF

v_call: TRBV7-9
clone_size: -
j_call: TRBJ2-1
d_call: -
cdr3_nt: TGTGCCAGCAGCCGATTTCACAATGAGCAGTTCTTC
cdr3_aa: CASSRFHNEQFF

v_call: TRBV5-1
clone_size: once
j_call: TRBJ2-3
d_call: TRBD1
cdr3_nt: TGCGCCAGCAGCTCCCGAACCGGGACAGGGTCAGATACGCAGTATTTT
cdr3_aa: CASSSRTGTGSDTQYF

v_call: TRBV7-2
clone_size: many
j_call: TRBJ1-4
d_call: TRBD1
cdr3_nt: TGTGCCAGCAGCTTATTGGGACAGACAACTAATGAAAAACTGTTTTTT
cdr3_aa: CASSLLGQTTNEKLFF

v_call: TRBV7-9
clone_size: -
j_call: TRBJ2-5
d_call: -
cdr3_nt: TGTGCCAGCAGCCGGCCGGGGCAGGGGGGACCTTTAGGAGAGACCCAGTACTTC
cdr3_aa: CASSRPGQGGPLGETQYF